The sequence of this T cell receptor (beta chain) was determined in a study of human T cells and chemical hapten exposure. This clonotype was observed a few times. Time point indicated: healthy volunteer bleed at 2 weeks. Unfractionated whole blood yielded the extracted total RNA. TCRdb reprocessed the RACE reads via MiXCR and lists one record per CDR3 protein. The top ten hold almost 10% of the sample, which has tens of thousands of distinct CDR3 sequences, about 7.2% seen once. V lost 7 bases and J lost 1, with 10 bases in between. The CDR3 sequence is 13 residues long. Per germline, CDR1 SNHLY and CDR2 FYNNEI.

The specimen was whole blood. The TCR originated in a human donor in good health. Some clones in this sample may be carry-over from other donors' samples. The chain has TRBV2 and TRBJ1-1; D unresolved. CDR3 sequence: CASKPPGNTEAFF. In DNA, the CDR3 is TGTGCCAGCAAACCCCCCGGGAACACTGAAGCTTTCTTT.